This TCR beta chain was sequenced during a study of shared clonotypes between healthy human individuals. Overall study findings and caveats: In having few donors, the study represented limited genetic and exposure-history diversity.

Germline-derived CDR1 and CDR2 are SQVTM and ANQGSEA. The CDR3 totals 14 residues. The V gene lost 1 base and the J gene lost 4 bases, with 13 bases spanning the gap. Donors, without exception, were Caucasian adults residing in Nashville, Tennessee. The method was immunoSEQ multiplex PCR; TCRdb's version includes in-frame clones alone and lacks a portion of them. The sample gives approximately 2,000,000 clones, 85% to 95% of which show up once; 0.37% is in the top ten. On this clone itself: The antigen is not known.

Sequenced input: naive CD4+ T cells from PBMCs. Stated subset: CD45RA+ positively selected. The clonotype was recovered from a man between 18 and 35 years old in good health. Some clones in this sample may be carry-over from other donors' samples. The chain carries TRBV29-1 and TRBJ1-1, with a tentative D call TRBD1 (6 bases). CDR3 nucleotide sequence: TGCAGCGTTGAAGGTAAACAGGGTAGCACTGAAGCTTTCTTT. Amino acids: CSVEGKQGSTEAFF.